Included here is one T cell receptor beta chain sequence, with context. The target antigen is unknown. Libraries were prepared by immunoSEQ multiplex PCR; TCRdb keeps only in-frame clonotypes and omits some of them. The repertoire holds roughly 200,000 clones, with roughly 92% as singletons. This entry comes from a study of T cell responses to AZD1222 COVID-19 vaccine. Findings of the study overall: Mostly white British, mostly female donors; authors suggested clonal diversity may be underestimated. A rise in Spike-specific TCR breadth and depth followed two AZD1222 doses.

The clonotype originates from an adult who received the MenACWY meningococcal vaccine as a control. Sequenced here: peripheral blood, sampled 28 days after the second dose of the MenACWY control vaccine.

The CDR3 loop is CASSETNTIYF. CDR3 sequence (DNA): TGTGCCAGCAGTGAAACTAACACCATATATTTT. V and J are TRBV2 and TRBJ1-3; no reliable D call. The CDR3 has 11 amino acids. Trimming took 2 bases from V and 7 from J, leaving 3 bases between them. Per germline, CDR1 SNHLY and CDR2 FYNNEI.